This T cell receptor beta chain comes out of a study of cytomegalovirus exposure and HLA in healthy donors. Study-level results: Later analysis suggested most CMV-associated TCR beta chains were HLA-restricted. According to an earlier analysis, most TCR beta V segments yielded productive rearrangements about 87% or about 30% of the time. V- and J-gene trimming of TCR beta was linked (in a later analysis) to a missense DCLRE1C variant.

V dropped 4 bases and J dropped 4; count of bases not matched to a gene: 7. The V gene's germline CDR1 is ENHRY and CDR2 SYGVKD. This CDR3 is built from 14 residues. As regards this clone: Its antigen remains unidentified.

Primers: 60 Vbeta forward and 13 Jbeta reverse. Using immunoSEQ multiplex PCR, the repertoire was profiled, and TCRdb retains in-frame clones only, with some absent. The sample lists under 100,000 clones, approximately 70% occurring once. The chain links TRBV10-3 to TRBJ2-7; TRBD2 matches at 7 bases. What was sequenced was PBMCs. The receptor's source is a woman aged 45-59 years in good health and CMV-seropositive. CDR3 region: CAISGKEGGYEQYF. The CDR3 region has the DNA TGTGCCATCAGTGGTAAGGAGGGAGGGTACGAGCAGTACTTC.